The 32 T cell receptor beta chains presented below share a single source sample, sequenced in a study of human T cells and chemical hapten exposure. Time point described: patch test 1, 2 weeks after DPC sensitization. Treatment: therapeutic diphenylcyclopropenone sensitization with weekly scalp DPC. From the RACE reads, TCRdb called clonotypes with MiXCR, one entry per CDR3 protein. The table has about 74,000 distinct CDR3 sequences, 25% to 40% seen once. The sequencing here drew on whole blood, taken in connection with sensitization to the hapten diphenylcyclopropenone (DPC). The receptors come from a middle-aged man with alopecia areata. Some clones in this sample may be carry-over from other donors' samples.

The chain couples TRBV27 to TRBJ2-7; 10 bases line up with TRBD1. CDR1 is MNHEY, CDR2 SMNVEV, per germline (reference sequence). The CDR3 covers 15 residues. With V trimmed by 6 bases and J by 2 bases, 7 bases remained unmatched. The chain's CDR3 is CASSKTGTGAYEQYF. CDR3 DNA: TGTGCCAGCAGCAAGACCGGGACAGGGGCCTACGAGCAGTACTTC.

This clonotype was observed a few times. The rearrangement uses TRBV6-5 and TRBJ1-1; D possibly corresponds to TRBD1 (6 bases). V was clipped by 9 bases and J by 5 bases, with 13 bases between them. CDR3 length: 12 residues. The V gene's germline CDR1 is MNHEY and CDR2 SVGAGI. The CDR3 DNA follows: TGTGCCAGTGGACAGACCAGAACTGAAGCTTTCTTT. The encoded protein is CASGQTRTEAFF.

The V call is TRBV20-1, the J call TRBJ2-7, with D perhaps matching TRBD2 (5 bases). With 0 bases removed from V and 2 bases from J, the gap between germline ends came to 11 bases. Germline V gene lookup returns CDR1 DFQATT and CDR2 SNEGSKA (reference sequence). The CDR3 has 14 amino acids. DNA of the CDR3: TGCAGTGCTAGAGATCTCGGGGTAGCCTACGAGCAGTACTTC. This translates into CSARDLGVAYEQYF.

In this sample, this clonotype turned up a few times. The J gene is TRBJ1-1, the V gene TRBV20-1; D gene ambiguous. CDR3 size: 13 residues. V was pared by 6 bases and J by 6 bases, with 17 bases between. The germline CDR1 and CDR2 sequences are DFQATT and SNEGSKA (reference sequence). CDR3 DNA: TGCAGTGCGCCGAGGTCCGTTTACGCTGAAGCTTTCTTT. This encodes CSAPRSVYAEAFF.

DNA for the CDR3: TGCAGTGCTAGCAGGGGAGGTGATTCACCCCTCCACTTT. The encoded protein is CSASRGGDSPLHF. The V call is TRBV20-1, the J call TRBJ1-6; possibly TRBD1 for D (6 bases). The length of the CDR3 is 13 residues. Germline V CDR1 and CDR2: DFQATT, SNEGSKA (reference sequence). V lost 3 bases to trimming and J lost 8 bases, with 11 bases between them.

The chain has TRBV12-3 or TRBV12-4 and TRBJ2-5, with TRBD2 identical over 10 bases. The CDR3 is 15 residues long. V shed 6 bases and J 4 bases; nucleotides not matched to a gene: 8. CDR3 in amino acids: CASSRSSGSSETQYF. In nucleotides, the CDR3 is TGTGCCAGCAGCCGTTCTAGCGGGAGTTCAGAGACCCAGTACTTC.

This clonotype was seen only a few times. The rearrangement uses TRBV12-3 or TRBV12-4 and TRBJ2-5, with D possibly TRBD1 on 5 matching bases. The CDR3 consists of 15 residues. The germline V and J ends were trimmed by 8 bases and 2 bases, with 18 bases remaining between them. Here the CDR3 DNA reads TGTGCCAGCCTAAGGGGCGGTACAGGTCAAGAGACCCAGTACTTC. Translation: CASLRGGTGQETQYF.

DNA of the CDR3: TGTGCCAGCAGTTTGGTAGCCTCCTACGAGCAGTACTTC. It translates to CASSLVASYEQYF. V is TRBV28 and J is TRBJ2-7, with D unclear. Deletions cut 3 bases from V and 0 bases from J, with 6 bases between. CDR1 MDHEN and CDR2 SYDVKM come from the germline V gene. This CDR3 is built from 13 residues.

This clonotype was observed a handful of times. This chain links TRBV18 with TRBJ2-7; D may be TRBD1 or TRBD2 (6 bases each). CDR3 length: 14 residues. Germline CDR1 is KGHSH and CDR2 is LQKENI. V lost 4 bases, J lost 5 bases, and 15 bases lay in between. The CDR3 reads CASSLGHSSDEQYF. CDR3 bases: TGTGCCAGCTCACTGGGACACTCTAGCGACGAGCAGTACTTC. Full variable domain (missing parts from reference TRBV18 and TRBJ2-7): NAGVMQNPRHLVRRRGQEARLRCSPMKGHSHVYWYRQLPEEGLKFMVYLQKENIIDESGMPKERFSAEFPKEGPSILRIQQVVRGDSAAYFCASSLGHSSDEQYFGPGTRLTVT.

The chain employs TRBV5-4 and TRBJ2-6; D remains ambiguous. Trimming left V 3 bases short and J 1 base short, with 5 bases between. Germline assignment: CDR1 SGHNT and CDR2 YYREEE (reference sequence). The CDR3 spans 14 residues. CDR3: CASSWKSGANVLTF. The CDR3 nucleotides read TGTGCCAGCAGCTGGAAATCTGGGGCCAACGTCCTGACTTTC.

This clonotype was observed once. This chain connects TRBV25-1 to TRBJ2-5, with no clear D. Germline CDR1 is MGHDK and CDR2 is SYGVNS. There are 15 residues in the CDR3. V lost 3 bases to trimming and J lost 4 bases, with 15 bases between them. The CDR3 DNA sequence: TGTGCCAGCAGTGACCCTCCCGATGTGCGAGAGACCCAGTACTTC. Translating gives CASSDPPDVRETQYF.

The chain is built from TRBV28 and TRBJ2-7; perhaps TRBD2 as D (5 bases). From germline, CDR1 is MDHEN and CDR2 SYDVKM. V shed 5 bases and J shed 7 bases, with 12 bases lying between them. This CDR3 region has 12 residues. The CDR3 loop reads CASSTTTWEQYF. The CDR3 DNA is TGTGCCAGCAGTACGACTACCTGGGAGCAGTACTTC.

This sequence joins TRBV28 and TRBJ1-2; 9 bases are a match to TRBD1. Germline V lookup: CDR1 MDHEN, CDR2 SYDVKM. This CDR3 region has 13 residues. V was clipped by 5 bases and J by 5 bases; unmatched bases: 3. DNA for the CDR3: TGTGCCAGCAGTATAGGGACAGGGTATGGCTACACCTTC. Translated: CASSIGTGYGYTF.

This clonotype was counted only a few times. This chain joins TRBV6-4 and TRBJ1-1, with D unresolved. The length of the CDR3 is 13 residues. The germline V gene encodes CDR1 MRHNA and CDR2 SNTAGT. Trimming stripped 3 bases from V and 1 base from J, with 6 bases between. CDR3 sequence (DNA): TGTGCCAGCAGTGAATCACCGAACACTGAAGCTTTCTTT. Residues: CASSESPNTEAFF.

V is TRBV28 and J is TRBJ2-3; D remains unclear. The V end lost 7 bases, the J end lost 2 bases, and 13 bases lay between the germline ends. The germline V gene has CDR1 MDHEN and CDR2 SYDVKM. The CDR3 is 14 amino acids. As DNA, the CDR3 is TGTGCCAGCACTCCCCTTCACACCACAGATACGCAGTATTTT. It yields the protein CASTPLHTTDTQYF.

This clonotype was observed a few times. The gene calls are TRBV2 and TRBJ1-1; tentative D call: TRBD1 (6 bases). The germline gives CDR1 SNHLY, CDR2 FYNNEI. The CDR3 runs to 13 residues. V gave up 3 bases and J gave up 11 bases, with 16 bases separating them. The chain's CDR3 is CASSEALRGVAFF. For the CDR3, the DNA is TGTGCCAGCAGTGAGGCCCTAAGGGGGGTGGCTTTCTTT.

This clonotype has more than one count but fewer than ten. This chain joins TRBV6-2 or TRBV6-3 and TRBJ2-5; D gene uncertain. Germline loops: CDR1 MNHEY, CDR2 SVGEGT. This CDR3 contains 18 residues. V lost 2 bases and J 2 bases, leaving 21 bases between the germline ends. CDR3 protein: CASSYPPSFKNEQETQYF. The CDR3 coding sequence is TGTGCCAGCAGTTACCCCCCCTCTTTCAAGAACGAACAAGAGACCCAGTACTTC.

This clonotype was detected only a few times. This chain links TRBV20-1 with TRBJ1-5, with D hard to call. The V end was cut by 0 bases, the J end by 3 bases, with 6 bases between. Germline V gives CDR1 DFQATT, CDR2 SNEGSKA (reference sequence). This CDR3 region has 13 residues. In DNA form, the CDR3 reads TGCAGTGCTAGAGAAAGTTCCAATCAGCCCCAGCATTTT. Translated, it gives CSARESSNQPQHF.

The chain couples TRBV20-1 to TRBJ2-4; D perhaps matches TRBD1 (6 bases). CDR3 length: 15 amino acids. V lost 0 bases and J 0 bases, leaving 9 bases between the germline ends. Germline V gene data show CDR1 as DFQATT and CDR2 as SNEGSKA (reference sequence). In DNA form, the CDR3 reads TGCAGTGCTAGAGATCAGGGGCTAGCCAAAAACATTCAGTACTTC. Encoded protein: CSARDQGLAKNIQYF.

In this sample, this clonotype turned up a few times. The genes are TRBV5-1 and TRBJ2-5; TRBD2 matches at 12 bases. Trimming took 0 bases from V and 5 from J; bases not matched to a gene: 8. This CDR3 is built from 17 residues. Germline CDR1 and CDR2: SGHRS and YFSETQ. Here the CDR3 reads CASSLGLAGDSVETQYF. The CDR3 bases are TGCGCCAGCAGCTTGGGACTAGCGGGAGACAGCGTGGAGACCCAGTACTTC.

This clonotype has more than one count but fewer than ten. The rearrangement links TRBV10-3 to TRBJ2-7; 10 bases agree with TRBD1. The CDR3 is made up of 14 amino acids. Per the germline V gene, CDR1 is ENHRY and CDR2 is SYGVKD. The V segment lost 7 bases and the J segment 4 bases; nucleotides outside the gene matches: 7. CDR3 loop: CAITRDRGSYEQYF. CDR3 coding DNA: TGTGCCATCACCAGGGACAGGGGATCGTACGAGCAGTACTTC.

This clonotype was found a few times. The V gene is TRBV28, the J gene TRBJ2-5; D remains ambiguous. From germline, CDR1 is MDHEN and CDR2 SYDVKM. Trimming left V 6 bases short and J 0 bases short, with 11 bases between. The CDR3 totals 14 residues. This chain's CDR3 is CASSRSQDQETQYF. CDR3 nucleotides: TGTGCCAGCAGCCGATCGCAGGACCAAGAGACCCAGTACTTC.

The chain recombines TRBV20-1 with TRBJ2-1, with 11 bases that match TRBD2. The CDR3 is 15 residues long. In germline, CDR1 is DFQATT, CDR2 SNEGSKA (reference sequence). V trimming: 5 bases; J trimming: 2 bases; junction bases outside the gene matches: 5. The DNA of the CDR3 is TGCAGTGCTGCCGGGACTAGCGGTACCTACAATGAGCAGTTCTTC. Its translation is CSAAGTSGTYNEQFF.

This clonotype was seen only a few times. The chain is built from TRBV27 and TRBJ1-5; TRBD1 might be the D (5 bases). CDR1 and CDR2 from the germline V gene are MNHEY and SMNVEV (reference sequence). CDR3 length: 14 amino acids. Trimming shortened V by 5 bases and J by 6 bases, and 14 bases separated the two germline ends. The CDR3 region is CASSPRGGSQPQHF. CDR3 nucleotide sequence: TGTGCCAGCAGTCCGCGGGGGGGTAGTCAGCCCCAGCATTTT.

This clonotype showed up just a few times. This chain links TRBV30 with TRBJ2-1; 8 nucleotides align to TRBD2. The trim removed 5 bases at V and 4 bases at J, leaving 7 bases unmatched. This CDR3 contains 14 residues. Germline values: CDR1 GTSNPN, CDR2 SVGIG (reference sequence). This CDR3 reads CAWLVSGTYNEQFF. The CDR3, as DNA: TGTGCCTGGTTGGTTAGCGGGACGTACAATGAGCAGTTCTTC.

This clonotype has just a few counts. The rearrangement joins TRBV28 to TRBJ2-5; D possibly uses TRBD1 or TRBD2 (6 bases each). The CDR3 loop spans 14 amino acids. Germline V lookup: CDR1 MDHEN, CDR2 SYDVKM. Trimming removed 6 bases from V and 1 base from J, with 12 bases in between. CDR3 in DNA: TGTGCCAGCAGCTTCTGGGGGGCCCAAGAGACCCAGTACTTC. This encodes CASSFWGAQETQYF.

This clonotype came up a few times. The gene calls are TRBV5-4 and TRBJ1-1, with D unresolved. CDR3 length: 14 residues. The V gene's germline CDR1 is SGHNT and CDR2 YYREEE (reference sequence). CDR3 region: CQSLELDANTEAFF. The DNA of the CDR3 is TGTCAAAGCTTGGAGCTTGACGCTAACACTGAAGCTTTCTTT.

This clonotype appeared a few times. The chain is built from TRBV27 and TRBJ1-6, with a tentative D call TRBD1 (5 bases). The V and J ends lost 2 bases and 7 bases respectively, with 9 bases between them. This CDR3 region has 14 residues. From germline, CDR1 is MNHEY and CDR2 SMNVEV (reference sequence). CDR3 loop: CASSLGTANSPLHF. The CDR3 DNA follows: TGTGCCAGCAGTTTAGGGACCGCAAATTCACCCCTCCACTTT.

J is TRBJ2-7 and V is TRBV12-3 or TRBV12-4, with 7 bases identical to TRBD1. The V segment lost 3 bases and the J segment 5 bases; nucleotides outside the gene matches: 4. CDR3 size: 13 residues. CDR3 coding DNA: TGTGCCAGCAGTTTGGACAGGTTCGACGAGCAGTACTTC. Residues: CASSLDRFDEQYF.

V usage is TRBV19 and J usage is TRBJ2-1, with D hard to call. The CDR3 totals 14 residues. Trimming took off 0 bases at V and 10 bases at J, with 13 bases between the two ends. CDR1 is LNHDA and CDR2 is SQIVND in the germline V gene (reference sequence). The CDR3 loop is CASSIDPSVGEQFF. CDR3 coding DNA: TGTGCCAGTAGTATAGACCCGTCCGTAGGGGAGCAGTTCTTC.

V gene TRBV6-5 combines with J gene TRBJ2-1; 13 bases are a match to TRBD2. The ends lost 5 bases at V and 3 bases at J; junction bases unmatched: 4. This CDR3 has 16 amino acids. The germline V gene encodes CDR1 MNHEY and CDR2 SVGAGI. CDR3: CASSRTSGSSYNEQFF. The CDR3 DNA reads TGTGCCAGCAGTAGGACTAGCGGGAGCAGCTACAATGAGCAGTTCTTC.

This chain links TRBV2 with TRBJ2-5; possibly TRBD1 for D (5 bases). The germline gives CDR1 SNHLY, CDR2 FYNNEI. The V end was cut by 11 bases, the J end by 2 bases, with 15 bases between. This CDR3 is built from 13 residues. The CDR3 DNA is TGTGCCGACAGACAGAGCCAACAAGAGACCCAGTACTTC. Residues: CADRQSQQETQYF.